Listed here is a single TCR beta chain. This sample is drawn from a study of OX40 agonist ivuxolimab in advanced cancers. Only in-frame clones appear in the TCRdb table, and some are missing; sequencing was by immunoSEQ multiplex PCR. The sample has about 110,000 clones, about 91% seen once. Germline CDR1 MNHEY, CDR2 SMNVEV (reference sequence). The ends were cut back, 3 bases at V and 2 bases at J, with 13 bases in the middle. This CDR3 comprises 15 residues. The V gene is TRBV27, the J gene TRBJ2-5, with a possible D match to TRBD2 (5 bases). The sample in question was CD4+ or CD8+ T cells sorted from blood, obtained in a trial of the OX40 agonist ivuxolimab. The clonotype comes from an adult with an advanced solid tumor such as melanoma, head and neck, liver or kidney cancer. This chain's CDR3 is CASSFARTGQETQYF. Here the CDR3 DNA reads TGTGCCAGCAGTTTCGCCCGGACTGGTCAAGAGACCCAGTACTTC.